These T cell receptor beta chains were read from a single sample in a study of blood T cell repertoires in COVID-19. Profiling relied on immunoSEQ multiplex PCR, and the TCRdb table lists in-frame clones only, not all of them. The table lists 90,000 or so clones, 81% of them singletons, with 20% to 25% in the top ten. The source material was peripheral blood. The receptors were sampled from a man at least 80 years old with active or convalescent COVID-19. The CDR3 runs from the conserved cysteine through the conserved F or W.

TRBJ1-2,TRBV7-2,CASSFRGTGYTF
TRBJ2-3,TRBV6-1,CASSERGPSRDTQYF
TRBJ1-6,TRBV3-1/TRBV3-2,CASSQEFHLHF
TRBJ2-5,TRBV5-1,CASSPGAETQYF
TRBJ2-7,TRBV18,CASSLLSGSYEQYF
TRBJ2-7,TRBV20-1,CSASQGPQREQYF
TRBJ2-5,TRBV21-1,CAKETQYF
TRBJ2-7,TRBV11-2,CASSPRLSGVGHEQYF
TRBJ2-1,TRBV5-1,CASSLAGGQYNEQFF
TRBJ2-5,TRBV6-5,CASTDASDQETQYF
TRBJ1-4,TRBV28,CASTLAAGGVEKLFF
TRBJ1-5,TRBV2,CASSEFTGGGPQHF
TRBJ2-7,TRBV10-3,CAISGDRGRLKQYF
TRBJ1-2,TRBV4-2,CASSRTGSDGYTF
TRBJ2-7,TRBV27,CASSWTGGDEQYF
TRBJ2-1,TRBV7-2,CASSQTSGGAYEQFF
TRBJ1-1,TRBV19,CASTRTGSGTEAFF
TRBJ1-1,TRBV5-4,CASSSGTGRTEAFF
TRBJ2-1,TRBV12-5,CASGLRVLQYNEQFF
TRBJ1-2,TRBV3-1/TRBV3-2,CASSQTGEDGYTF
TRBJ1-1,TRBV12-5,CASGLVRGATLNTEAFF
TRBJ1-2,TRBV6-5,CASSYSDRADGYTF
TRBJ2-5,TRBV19,CASSIPPLAGAQETQYF
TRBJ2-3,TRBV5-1,CASSLEPRNTDTQYF
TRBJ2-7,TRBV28,CASRVQYEQYF
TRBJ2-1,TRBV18,CASSPRTGTGHNEQFF
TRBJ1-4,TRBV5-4,CASSEGQGQKLFF
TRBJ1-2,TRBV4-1,CASSQVQSVNYGYTF
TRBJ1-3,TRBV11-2,CASSLAGGNTIYF
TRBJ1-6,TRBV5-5,CASSSTGTKLNNSPLHF
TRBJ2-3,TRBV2,CASSPEGATGGYTQYF
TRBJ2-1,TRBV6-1,CASSDLVTRSYNEQFF
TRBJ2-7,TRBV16,CASSQSWTGTYEQYF